These 20 T cell receptor beta chains share one sample of origin, sequenced in a study of CD8 T cells in Susac syndrome. cDNA came from approximately 0.5 to 1 ug RNA primed by random hexamers. Using its own MiXCR run on the immunoSEQ multiplex PCR reads, TCRdb lists one record per CDR3 protein. The sample contains some 150,000 distinct CDR3 sequences, 95% of which appear only once. Material: CD4+ T cells from PBMCs. The receptors were sampled from a human donor with Susac syndrome.

The sample holds one count of this clonotype. V gene TRBV20-1 combines with J gene TRBJ1-2; the D is unclear. The CDR3 runs 12 residues. V was trimmed by 0 bases and J by 8 bases, leaving 10 bases between them. CDR1 and CDR2 from the germline V gene are DFQATT and SNEGSKA (reference sequence). CDR3 sequence reads: CSARDNRRGYTF. CDR3 bases: TGCAGTGCTAGAGATAACCGGAGAGGCTACACCTTC.

The chain couples TRBV19 to TRBJ1-5; the match to TRBD1 covers 9 bases. The length of the CDR3 is 17 residues. Per the germline V gene, CDR1 is LNHDA and CDR2 is SQIVND (reference sequence). The V segment lost 7 bases and the J segment 2 bases; nucleotides outside the gene matches: 12. CDR3 in amino acids: CASTAFGTGKGNQPQHF. The CDR3 DNA follows: TGTGCCAGTACCGCATTCGGGACAGGGAAGGGCAATCAGCCCCAGCATTTT.

This rearrangement joins TRBV13 to TRBJ2-1, with 14 nucleotides matching TRBD2. Germline V gives CDR1 PRHDT, CDR2 FYEKMQ (reference sequence). The CDR3 consists of 16 residues. V trimming: 5 bases; J trimming: 4 bases; junction bases outside the gene matches: 4. This CDR3 is CASSPRTSGGYNEQFF. CDR3 DNA: TGTGCCAGCAGCCCCCGGACTAGCGGGGGGTACAATGAGCAGTTCTTC. Full variable domain (missing parts from reference TRBV13 and TRBJ2-1): AAGVIQSPRHLIKEKRETATLKCYPIPRHDTVYWYQQGPGQDPQFLISFYEKMQSDKGSIPDRFSAQQFSDYHSELNMSSLELGDSALYFCASSPRTSGGYNEQFFGPGTRLTVL.

V is TRBV28 and J is TRBJ1-1; TRBD1 aligns across 8 bases. The J segment lost 6 bases and the V segment lost 5 bases, leaving 11 bases of the junction unmatched. CDR1 is MDHEN and CDR2 is SYDVKM in the germline V gene. The CDR3 extends over 15 amino acids. The CDR3 loop reads CASSLTGTGSAEAFF. The CDR3 DNA reads TGTGCCAGCAGTCTCACTGGGACAGGCTCGGCTGAAGCTTTCTTT.

The chain is built from TRBV15 and TRBJ1-1; no firm D call. V lost 0 bases to trimming and J lost 2 bases, with 10 bases between them. Germline V gives CDR1 LNHNV, CDR2 YYDKDF (reference sequence). The CDR3 has 15 residues. The CDR3 bases are TGTGCCACCAGCAGAGACAGGAGCATTAACACTGAAGCTTTCTTT. It specifies CATSRDRSINTEAFF.

The chain combines TRBV20-1 with TRBJ1-1; weak D call: TRBD1 (5 bases). The V and J ends lost 3 bases and 1 base respectively, with 9 bases between them. The CDR3 runs 13 residues. Germline CDR1 is DFQATT and CDR2 is SNEGSKA (reference sequence). DNA for the CDR3: TGCAGTGCTAGGGGGAGGGGGAACACTGAAGCTTTCTTT. It specifies CSARGRGNTEAFF.

The genes are TRBV21-1 and TRBJ2-7. TRBV21-1 is a pseudogene. The CDR3 runs 10 residues. The CDR3 sequence: CASSWYEQYF. The CDR3 nucleotides are TGTGCCAGCAGCTGGTACGAGCAGTACTTC.

This chain joins TRBV20-1 and TRBJ2-1, with TRBD2 identical over 8 bases. CDR3 length: 15 residues. Unmatched junction bases numbered 7, after V lost 0 bases and J lost 6 bases. CDR1 and CDR2 from the germline V gene are DFQATT and SNEGSKA (reference sequence). Written as DNA, the CDR3 is TGCAGTGCTAGAGATCATTGGACTAGCCTCAATGAGCAGTTCTTC. Its protein product is CSARDHWTSLNEQFF.

This chain links TRBV20-1 with TRBJ1-5; D unclear. Germline V gene sequence: CDR1 DFQATT, CDR2 SNEGSKA (reference sequence). The V end lost 3 bases, the J end lost 6 bases, and 9 bases lay between the germline ends. The CDR3 contains 12 residues. CDR3 DNA sequence: TGCAGTGCTAGCGGCAGCGCTCAGCCCCAGCATTTT. Translated, it gives CSASGSAQPQHF.

V gene TRBV7-2 combines with J gene TRBJ2-7, with a tentative D call TRBD1 (6 bases). This CDR3 comprises 14 residues. Germline CDR1 reads SGHTA; CDR2 reads FQGNSA. V shed 5 bases and J shed 3 bases, with 14 bases lying between them. CDR3 sequence reads: CASSLDRWDYEQYF. The CDR3 bases are TGTGCCAGCAGCCTCGACAGGTGGGACTACGAGCAGTACTTC.

This clonotype showed up just once. The chain uses TRBV25-1 and TRBJ1-5; TRBD1 matches 8 bases. The CDR3 length is 13 residues. The V gene's germline CDR1 is MGHDK and CDR2 SYGVNS. V lost 4 bases, J lost 6 bases, and 2 bases stayed unmatched. DNA of the CDR3: TGTGCCAGCAGTGGACAGGGGCGTCAGCCCCAGCATTTT. Translated: CASSGQGRQPQHF.

This chain connects TRBV2 to TRBJ2-2; 8 bases are a match to TRBD1. The CDR3 is 14 residues long. Trimming at V came to 8 bases and at J to 4 bases, leaving 6 bases not matched to a gene. The germline gives CDR1 SNHLY, CDR2 FYNNEI. Here the CDR3 reads CASLGTGGTGELFF. Here the CDR3 DNA reads TGTGCCAGCCTCGGAACAGGGGGCACCGGGGAGCTGTTTTTT.

The gene calls are TRBV6-5 and TRBJ2-5; perhaps TRBD1 as D (5 bases). The CDR3 is made up of 17 amino acids. In germline, CDR1 is MNHEY, CDR2 SVGAGI. V lost 3 bases and J lost 3, with 20 bases in between. CDR3 loop: CASSYLTGRAVKETQYF. DNA of the CDR3: TGTGCCAGCAGTTATCTAACAGGTCGTGCCGTAAAAGAGACCCAGTACTTC.

V is TRBV20-1 and J is TRBJ2-5, with TRBD2 as a possible D gene (5 bases). V lost 7 bases, J lost 5 bases, and 11 bases lay in between. Germline CDR1 and CDR2: DFQATT and SNEGSKA (reference sequence). The CDR3 is made up of 11 amino acids. CDR3: CSGRGPETQYF. DNA for the CDR3: TGCAGTGGGAGAGGGCCGGAGACCCAGTACTTC.

In this sample, this clonotype turned up once. The chain links TRBV7-9 to TRBJ2-2; D may match TRBD1 or TRBD2 (5 bases each). V was shortened by 5 bases and J by 4 bases, with 14 bases between the two germline ends. The CDR3 extends over 15 amino acids. Germline CDR1 reads SEHNR; CDR2 reads FQNEAQ (reference sequence). For the CDR3, the DNA is TGTGCCAGCAGCCAGAGAGGGGATCGCACCGGGGAGCTGTTTTTT. Its translation is CASSQRGDRTGELFF.

V gene TRBV20-1 combines with J gene TRBJ2-5; D is unclear. The V end was cut by 6 bases, the J end by 3 bases, with 11 bases between. CDR3 length: 12 amino acids. From germline, CDR1 is DFQATT and CDR2 SNEGSKA (reference sequence). DNA for the CDR3: TGCAGTGCCCTTAGCTCCGAAGAGACCCAGTACTTC. Its translation is CSALSSEETQYF.

The chain combines TRBV24-1 with TRBJ2-1, with D maybe TRBD1 (8 bases). Trimming removed 1 base at V and 3 bases at J, with 12 bases between. Germline V gives CDR1 KGHDR, CDR2 SFDVKD. This CDR3 contains 16 residues. CDR3 sequence reads: CATSDLQGGIYNEQFF. The CDR3 region has the DNA TGTGCCACCAGTGATTTACAGGGGGGGATCTACAATGAGCAGTTCTTC.

This clonotype was seen more than once but under ten times. The chain carries TRBV5-6 and TRBJ2-1, with TRBD2 matching 7 bases. CDR1 is SGHDT and CDR2 is YYEEEE in the germline V gene. CDR3 length: 13 amino acids. V dropped 1 base and J dropped 6; count of bases not matched to a gene: 1. For the CDR3, the DNA is TGTGCCAGCAGCTTGACGGGGGGCAATGAGCAGTTCTTC. Translating it yields CASSLTGGNEQFF.

V gene TRBV6-5 combines with J gene TRBJ2-1, with D perhaps TRBD1 or TRBD2 (5 bases each). Germline CDR1 and CDR2: MNHEY and SVGAGI. The ends were cut back, 7 bases at V and 9 bases at J, with 10 bases in the middle. CDR3 length: 11 residues. Written as DNA, the CDR3 is TGTGCCAGCACCCAAGGGACTGAGCAGTTCTTC. Translating gives CASTQGTEQFF.

The CDR3 DNA reads TGTGCCAGTAGTATCGCCCAGGGGAGTGAAAAACTGTTTTTT. Translation gives CASSIAQGSEKLFF. V and J are TRBV19 and TRBJ1-4; TRBD1 might be the D (6 bases). The CDR3 runs 14 residues. The germline CDR1 and CDR2 sequences are LNHDA and SQIVND (reference sequence). V shed 3 bases and J shed 7 bases, with 12 bases lying between them.